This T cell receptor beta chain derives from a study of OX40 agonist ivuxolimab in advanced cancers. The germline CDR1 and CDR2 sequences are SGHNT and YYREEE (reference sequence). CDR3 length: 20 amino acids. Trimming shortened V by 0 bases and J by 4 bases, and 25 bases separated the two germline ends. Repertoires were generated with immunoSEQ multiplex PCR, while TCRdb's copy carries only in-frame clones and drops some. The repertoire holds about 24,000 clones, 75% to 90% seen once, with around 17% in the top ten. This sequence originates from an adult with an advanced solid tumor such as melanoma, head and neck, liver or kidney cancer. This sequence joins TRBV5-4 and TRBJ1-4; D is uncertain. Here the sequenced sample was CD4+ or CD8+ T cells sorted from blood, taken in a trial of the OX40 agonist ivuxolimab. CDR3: CASSLVPRGPPQSHNEKLFF. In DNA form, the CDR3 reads TGTGCCAGCAGCTTGGTCCCCCGGGGTCCCCCTCAGAGCCATAATGAAAAACTGTTTTTT.